The table lists the clone carrying this T cell receptor beta chain with a few counts. The method was immunoSEQ multiplex PCR; TCRdb's version includes in-frame clones alone and lacks a portion of them. The sample lists 120,000 or so clones, around 81% occurring once. These data are taken from a study of blood T cell repertoires in COVID-19. Study context: Italy, Spain and the United States were the sources of the convalescent and acute COVID-19 samples.

The TCR sequence derives from a man aged 55 to 70 with acute or convalescent COVID-19. Sequences were obtained from peripheral blood.

CDR3 loop: CASSADRGRTYNEQFF. The CDR3 DNA is TGTGCCAGCAGTGCGGACAGGGGAAGGACCTACAATGAGCAGTTCTTC. V and J are TRBV28 and TRBJ2-1; the match to TRBD1 covers 9 bases. The J segment lost 2 bases and the V segment lost 5 bases, leaving 7 bases of the junction unmatched. The germline gives CDR1 MDHEN, CDR2 SYDVKM. CDR3 size: 16 residues. The complete variable domain, with remaining parts taken from reference TRBV28 and TRBJ2-1, reads DVKVTQSSRYLVKRTGEKVFLECVQDMDHENMFWYRQDPGLGLRLIYFSYDVKMKEKGDIPEGYSVSREKKERFSLILESASTNQTSMYLCASSADRGRTYNEQFFGPGTRLTVL.